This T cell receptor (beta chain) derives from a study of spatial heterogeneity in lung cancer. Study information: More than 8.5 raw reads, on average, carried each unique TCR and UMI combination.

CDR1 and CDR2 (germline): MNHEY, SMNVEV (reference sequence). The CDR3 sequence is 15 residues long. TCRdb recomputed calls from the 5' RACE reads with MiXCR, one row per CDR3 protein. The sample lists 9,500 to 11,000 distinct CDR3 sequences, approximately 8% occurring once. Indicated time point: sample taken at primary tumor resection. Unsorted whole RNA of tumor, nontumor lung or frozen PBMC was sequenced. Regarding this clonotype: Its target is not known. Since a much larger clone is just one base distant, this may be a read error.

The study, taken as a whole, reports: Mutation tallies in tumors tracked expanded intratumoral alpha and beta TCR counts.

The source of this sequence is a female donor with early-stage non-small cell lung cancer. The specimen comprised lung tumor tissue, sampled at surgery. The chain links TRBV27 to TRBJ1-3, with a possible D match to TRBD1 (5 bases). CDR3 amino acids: CASSLYRSSGNTMYF. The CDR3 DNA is TGTGCCAGCAGTTTATACAGGAGCTCTGGAAACACCATGTATTTT.